The 29 T cell receptor beta chains below were found in one sample sequenced in a study of blood T cell repertoires in COVID-19. Produced via immunoSEQ multiplex PCR; TCRdb's table is partial and in-frame only. The sample has some 300,000 clones; around 90% are singletons. The sample consisted of PBMCs or T cells enriched from blood (not recorded which). The receptors come from a woman aged 35 to 49 who had recovered from COVID-19.

The chain combines TRBV12-3 or TRBV12-4 with TRBJ1-2; 7 bases align to TRBD1. CDR3 size: 11 residues. The V gene end was trimmed by 5 bases and the J gene end by 11 bases; junction bases not matched to a gene: 5. CDR3 sequence reads: CASSTGQSYTF. The CDR3 DNA reads TGTGCCAGCAGTACGGGACAGTCTTACACCTTC.

This chain uses TRBV24-1 with TRBJ2-3; D might be TRBD1 (6 bases). The germline V and J ends were trimmed by 3 bases and 4 bases, with 13 bases remaining between them. The CDR3 totals 15 residues. Germline CDR1 and CDR2: KGHDR and SFDVKD. The DNA for the CDR3 is TGTGCCACCAGTGATCCTTCAGGGGTGGCAGATACGCAGTATTTT. Translating gives CATSDPSGVADTQYF.

The genes are TRBV7-9 and TRBJ2-7, with TRBD1 matching over 10 bases. CDR1 and CDR2 from the germline V gene are SEHNR and FQNEAQ (reference sequence). The junction had 7 bases not matched to a gene; V was cut back by 4 bases and J by 4 bases. This CDR3 has 15 residues. DNA for the CDR3: TGTGCCAGCAGCTCACCGGGACAGGGGACATACGAGCAGTACTTC. It specifies CASSSPGQGTYEQYF.

The chain uses TRBV15 and TRBJ2-3, with a possible D match to TRBD2 (6 bases). The CDR3 is 15 residues long. Per the germline V gene, CDR1 is LNHNV and CDR2 is YYDKDF (reference sequence). V gave up 3 bases and J gave up 6 bases, with 16 bases separating them. Written as DNA, the CDR3 is TGTGCCACCAGCAGGATCGGGGACTCTGGCGATACGCAGTATTTT. Protein product: CATSRIGDSGDTQYF. The whole variable domain, filled in from reference TRBV15 and TRBJ2-3, reads DAMVIQNPRYQVTQFGKPVTLSCSQTLNHNVMYWYQQKSSQAPKLLFHYYDKDFNNEADTPDNFQSRRPNTSFCFLDIRSPGLGDTAMYLCATSRIGDSGDTQYFGPGTRLTVL.

The chain employs TRBV30 and TRBJ2-7; D perhaps matches TRBD2 (5 bases). The CDR3 is made up of 12 amino acids. Trimming stripped 1 base from V and 4 bases from J, with 8 bases between. Per the germline V gene, CDR1 is GTSNPN and CDR2 is SVGIG (reference sequence). CDR3 coding DNA: TGTGCCTGGAGTGACGGGGTATACGAGCAGTACTTC. Translating gives CAWSDGVYEQYF.

The chain has TRBV7-9 and TRBJ1-2; D call uncertain. Germline V gene data show CDR1 as SEHNR and CDR2 as FQNEAQ (reference sequence). The CDR3 sequence is 14 residues long. With 5 bases removed from V and 4 bases from J, the gap between germline ends came to 14 bases. For the CDR3, the DNA is TGTGCCAGCAGCGGTACTGCCCTACGCTATGGCTACACCTTC. Protein product: CASSGTALRYGYTF.

The chain has TRBV12-5 and TRBJ1-4, with D possibly being TRBD1 (5 bases). This CDR3 has 20 amino acids. V was shortened by 2 bases and J by 0 bases, with 22 bases between the two germline ends. CDR1 and CDR2 (germline): LGHNT, FRNRAP. CDR3 sequence (DNA): TGTGCTAGTGGTTTGAATACCCAACCGACAGTAATAGCAACTAATGAAAAACTGTTTTTT. Its protein product is CASGLNTQPTVIATNEKLFF.

This clone was seen once. This chain connects TRBV27 to TRBJ2-3; 8 bases align to TRBD1. CDR1 is MNHEY and CDR2 is SMNVEV in the germline V gene (reference sequence). The CDR3 is 15 amino acids. V shed 6 bases and J 4 bases; nucleotides not matched to a gene: 9. The CDR3 DNA reads as TGTGCCAGCAGGATTGGACAGGGTCTATCAGATACGCAGTATTTT. Amino acid sequence: CASRIGQGLSDTQYF.

This clone was counted a single time. This CDR3 reads CAWGGQGTQYF. As DNA, the CDR3 is TGTGCCTGGGGTGGACAGGGTACGCAGTATTTT. The chain carries TRBV30 and TRBJ2-3; 8 nucleotides agree with TRBD1. Germline V gene data show CDR1 as GTSNPN and CDR2 as SVGIG (reference sequence). The CDR3 runs 11 residues. V lost 5 bases to trimming and J lost 8 bases; unmatched junction nucleotides: 3.

The chain joins TRBV7-3 to TRBJ1-2, with D possibly being TRBD1 (5 bases). With 5 bases removed from V and 1 base from J, the gap between germline ends came to 23 bases. The CDR3 runs to 18 residues. In germline, CDR1 is SGHTA, CDR2 FQGTGA. The CDR3 is CASSPNVDTERGNYGYTF. CDR3 bases: TGTGCCAGCAGCCCAAACGTGGACACCGAAAGGGGTAACTATGGCTACACCTTC.

CDR3 sequence (DNA): TGCGCCAGCAGCCAAGGGGGGGGTAACGAAAAACTGTTTTTT. This translates into CASSQGGGNEKLFF. This chain joins TRBV4-1 and TRBJ1-4, with D perhaps TRBD1 (5 bases). CDR3 length equals 14 residues. Germline CDR1 reads MGHRA; CDR2 reads YSYEKL. V was trimmed by 1 base and J by 8 bases, leaving 11 bases between them.

The V gene is TRBV12-5, the J gene TRBJ1-5, with 7 bases aligning to TRBD1. The CDR3 sequence is 15 residues long. The ends lost 1 base at V and 4 bases at J; junction bases unmatched: 4. Germline CDR1 reads LGHNT; CDR2 reads FRNRAP. CDR3 in amino acids: CASGLGGQRNQPQHF. CDR3 coding DNA: TGTGCTAGTGGTTTGGGGGGACAGAGAAATCAGCCCCAGCATTTT.

V gene TRBV4-2 combines with J gene TRBJ2-3; the match to TRBD2 covers 10 bases. CDR3 length equals 16 residues. CDR1 is LGHNA, CDR2 YNFKEQ, per germline. J lost 6 bases, V lost 0 bases, and 6 bases had no gene match. The CDR3 is CASSQERTSGGDTQYF. The DNA for the CDR3 is TGTGCCAGCAGCCAAGAACGGACTAGCGGAGGGGATACGCAGTATTTT.

Only one count was recorded for this clone. The chain couples TRBV7-3 to TRBJ1-2; 10 bases match TRBD1. There are 18 residues in the CDR3. CDR1 is SGHTA and CDR2 is FQGTGA in the germline V gene. V was pared by 5 bases and J by 8 bases, with 20 bases of the junction left unmatched. CDR3 nucleotide sequence: TGTGCCAGCAGCCTTAGACCCCCACACCCCGGGACAGGGGACGGCTACACCTTC. Translating gives CASSLRPPHPGTGDGYTF.

The gene calls are TRBV7-9 and TRBJ2-7; tentatively, D is TRBD1 (5 bases). V lost 5 bases and J lost 5, with 13 bases in between. This CDR3 region has 13 residues. Germline V gene lookup returns CDR1 SEHNR and CDR2 FQNEAQ (reference sequence). This CDR3 reads CASSRVTEDEQYF. In DNA, the CDR3 is TGTGCCAGCAGCCGCGTGACAGAGGACGAGCAGTACTTC.

The J gene is TRBJ1-1, the V gene TRBV2, with a tentative D call TRBD1 (5 bases). V gave up 0 bases and J gave up 4 bases, with 12 bases separating them. The CDR3 has 15 amino acids. The V gene's germline CDR1 is SNHLY and CDR2 FYNNEI. The CDR3 region is CASSEASRGSTEAFF. The CDR3 region has the DNA TGTGCCAGCAGTGAAGCATCTCGGGGGTCCACTGAAGCTTTCTTT. Combining the CDR3 with reference TRBV2 and TRBJ1-1 gives the whole variable domain EPEVTQTPSHQVTQMGQEVILRCVPISNHLYFYWYRQILGQKVEFLVSFYNNEISEKSEIFDDQFSVERPDGSNFTLKIRSTKLEDSAMYFCASSEASRGSTEAFFGQGTRLTVV.

The chain combines TRBV2 with TRBJ1-5; D is perhaps TRBD1 (5 bases). The CDR3 extends over 13 amino acids. With 3 bases removed from V and 6 bases from J, the gap between germline ends came to 9 bases. Looked up from germline, CDR1 is SNHLY and CDR2 is FYNNEI. The CDR3 coding sequence is TGTGCCAGCAGTGACCAAGGGGCTCAGCCCCAGCATTTT. Its translation: CASSDQGAQPQHF. The entire variable domain, with the rest obtained from reference TRBV2 and TRBJ1-5, is as follows: EPEVTQTPSHQVTQMGQEVILRCVPISNHLYFYWYRQILGQKVEFLVSFYNNEISEKSEIFDDQFSVERPDGSNFTLKIRSTKLEDSAMYFCASSDQGAQPQHFGDGTRLSIL.

This chain connects TRBV3-1 (or the pseudogene TRBV3-2) to TRBJ2-1; 7 nucleotides align to TRBD2. Germline CDR1 reads LGHDT; CDR2 reads YNNKEL (reference sequence). V shed 1 base and J 3 bases; nucleotides not matched to a gene: 6. CDR3 size: 16 residues. CDR3 nucleotide sequence: TGTGCCAGCAGCCAAGGGGGAGCGGGGAGCTACAATGAGCAGTTCTTC. Protein: CASSQGGAGSYNEQFF.

The chain joins TRBV10-1 to TRBJ2-1; 7 positions match TRBD1. The germline CDR1 and CDR2 sequences are WNHNN and SYGVQD (reference sequence). J gave up 4 bases and V 2 bases, and 20 bases lay outside the gene matches. The CDR3 contains 20 residues. The CDR3 DNA reads as TGCGCCAGCAGTGAGAGGGAGAGACAGGGCCTCACAGGGAATTACAATGAGCAGTTCTTC. It is translated as CASSERERQGLTGNYNEQFF.

This chain uses TRBV19 with TRBJ2-7; D perhaps matches TRBD2 (6 bases). Germline lookup yields CDR1 LNHDA and CDR2 SQIVND (reference sequence). V gave up 6 bases and J gave up 2 bases, with 11 bases separating them. This CDR3 has 13 residues. The CDR3 region is CASSVGGTYEQYF. DNA of the CDR3: TGTGCCAGTAGCGTCGGGGGAACCTACGAGCAGTACTTC.

The genes are TRBV5-5 and TRBJ1-1; D uncertain. Germline V gene lookup returns CDR1 SGHKS and CDR2 YYEKEE (reference sequence). Trimming stripped 4 bases from V and 0 bases from J, with 10 bases between. The CDR3 covers 14 residues. CDR3 DNA: TGTGCCAGCAGCCCCTATACAGTGAACACTGAAGCTTTCTTT. The encoded protein is CASSPYTVNTEAFF.

This clone was seen once. V is TRBV5-1 and J is TRBJ2-3, with 10 bases that match TRBD1. Germline V gene sequence: CDR1 SGHRS, CDR2 YFSETQ. After removal of 4 bases from V and 1 base from J, the junction contained 3 bases not matched to a gene. CDR3 size: 15 residues. The CDR3 sequence: CASSDGQGGTDTQYF. In DNA, the CDR3 is TGCGCCAGCAGCGACGGACAGGGGGGCACAGATACGCAGTATTTT.

The genes are TRBV5-5 and TRBJ1-2, with TRBD1 matching over 11 bases. This CDR3 has 11 amino acids. V trimming: 8 bases; J trimming: 7 bases; junction bases outside the gene matches: 1. From germline, CDR1 is SGHKS and CDR2 YYEKEE (reference sequence). The CDR3 spells CASGTGGGYTF. As DNA, the CDR3 is TGTGCCAGTGGGACAGGGGGTGGCTACACCTTC.

The V gene is TRBV27, the J gene TRBJ2-3; maybe TRBD2 (6 bases). The CDR3 loop spans 13 amino acids. Per germline, CDR1 MNHEY and CDR2 SMNVEV (reference sequence). Trimming took 8 bases from V and 1 from J, leaving 10 bases between them. CDR3 amino acids: CASQREGTDTQYF. CDR3 nucleotides: TGTGCCAGCCAAAGGGAGGGCACAGATACGCAGTATTTT.

The chain uses TRBV19 and TRBJ1-6; the D gene is possibly TRBD1 (5 bases). Germline CDR1 and CDR2: LNHDA and SQIVND (reference sequence). The V and J ends lost 5 bases and 7 bases respectively, with 15 bases between them. The CDR3 totals 15 residues. CDR3 in amino acids: CASSPQAIGNSPLHF. The CDR3 DNA is TGTGCCAGTAGTCCACAGGCCATAGGGAATTCACCCCTCCACTTT.

In nucleotides, the CDR3 is TGTGCCTGGACGGGAGGGGGGCATTCACCCCTCCACTTT. Protein: CAWTGGGHSPLHF. This chain connects TRBV30 to TRBJ1-6, with D tentatively TRBD1 (6 bases). V dropped 4 bases and J dropped 8 bases, with 12 bases sitting between them. The CDR3 is made up of 13 amino acids. CDR1 and CDR2 (germline): GTSNPN, SVGIG (reference sequence).

This chain uses TRBV9 with TRBJ1-3; no clear D gene. In germline, CDR1 is SGDLS, CDR2 YYNGEE. This CDR3 spans 15 amino acids. The V end lost 1 base, the J end lost 4 bases, and 12 bases lay between the germline ends. CDR3 loop: CASSVMGVVGNTIYF. The DNA for the CDR3 is TGTGCCAGCAGCGTAATGGGAGTTGTCGGAAACACCATATATTTT.

V gene TRBV9 combines with J gene TRBJ1-1, with unresolved D. Germline V gene sequence: CDR1 SGDLS, CDR2 YYNGEE. The CDR3 is 14 residues long. Trimming cost V 4 bases and J 4 bases, with 14 bases left between them. The CDR3 protein is CASSPDYGPTEAFF. As DNA, the CDR3 is TGTGCCAGCAGCCCTGACTACGGACCCACTGAAGCTTTCTTT.

The gene calls are TRBV2 and TRBJ1-5; 10 nucleotides match TRBD1. Germline V gene sequence: CDR1 SNHLY, CDR2 FYNNEI. The CDR3 spans 15 residues. V lost 6 bases to trimming and J lost 6 bases; unmatched junction nucleotides: 8. As DNA, the CDR3 is TGTGCCAGCAGATTGGGACAGGGGTGGGGTCAGCCCCAGCATTTT. Encoded protein: CASRLGQGWGQPQHF. Variable domain in full (rest from reference TRBV2 and TRBJ1-5): EPEVTQTPSHQVTQMGQEVILRCVPISNHLYFYWYRQILGQKVEFLVSFYNNEISEKSEIFDDQFSVERPDGSNFTLKIRSTKLEDSAMYFCASRLGQGWGQPQHFGDGTRLSIL.